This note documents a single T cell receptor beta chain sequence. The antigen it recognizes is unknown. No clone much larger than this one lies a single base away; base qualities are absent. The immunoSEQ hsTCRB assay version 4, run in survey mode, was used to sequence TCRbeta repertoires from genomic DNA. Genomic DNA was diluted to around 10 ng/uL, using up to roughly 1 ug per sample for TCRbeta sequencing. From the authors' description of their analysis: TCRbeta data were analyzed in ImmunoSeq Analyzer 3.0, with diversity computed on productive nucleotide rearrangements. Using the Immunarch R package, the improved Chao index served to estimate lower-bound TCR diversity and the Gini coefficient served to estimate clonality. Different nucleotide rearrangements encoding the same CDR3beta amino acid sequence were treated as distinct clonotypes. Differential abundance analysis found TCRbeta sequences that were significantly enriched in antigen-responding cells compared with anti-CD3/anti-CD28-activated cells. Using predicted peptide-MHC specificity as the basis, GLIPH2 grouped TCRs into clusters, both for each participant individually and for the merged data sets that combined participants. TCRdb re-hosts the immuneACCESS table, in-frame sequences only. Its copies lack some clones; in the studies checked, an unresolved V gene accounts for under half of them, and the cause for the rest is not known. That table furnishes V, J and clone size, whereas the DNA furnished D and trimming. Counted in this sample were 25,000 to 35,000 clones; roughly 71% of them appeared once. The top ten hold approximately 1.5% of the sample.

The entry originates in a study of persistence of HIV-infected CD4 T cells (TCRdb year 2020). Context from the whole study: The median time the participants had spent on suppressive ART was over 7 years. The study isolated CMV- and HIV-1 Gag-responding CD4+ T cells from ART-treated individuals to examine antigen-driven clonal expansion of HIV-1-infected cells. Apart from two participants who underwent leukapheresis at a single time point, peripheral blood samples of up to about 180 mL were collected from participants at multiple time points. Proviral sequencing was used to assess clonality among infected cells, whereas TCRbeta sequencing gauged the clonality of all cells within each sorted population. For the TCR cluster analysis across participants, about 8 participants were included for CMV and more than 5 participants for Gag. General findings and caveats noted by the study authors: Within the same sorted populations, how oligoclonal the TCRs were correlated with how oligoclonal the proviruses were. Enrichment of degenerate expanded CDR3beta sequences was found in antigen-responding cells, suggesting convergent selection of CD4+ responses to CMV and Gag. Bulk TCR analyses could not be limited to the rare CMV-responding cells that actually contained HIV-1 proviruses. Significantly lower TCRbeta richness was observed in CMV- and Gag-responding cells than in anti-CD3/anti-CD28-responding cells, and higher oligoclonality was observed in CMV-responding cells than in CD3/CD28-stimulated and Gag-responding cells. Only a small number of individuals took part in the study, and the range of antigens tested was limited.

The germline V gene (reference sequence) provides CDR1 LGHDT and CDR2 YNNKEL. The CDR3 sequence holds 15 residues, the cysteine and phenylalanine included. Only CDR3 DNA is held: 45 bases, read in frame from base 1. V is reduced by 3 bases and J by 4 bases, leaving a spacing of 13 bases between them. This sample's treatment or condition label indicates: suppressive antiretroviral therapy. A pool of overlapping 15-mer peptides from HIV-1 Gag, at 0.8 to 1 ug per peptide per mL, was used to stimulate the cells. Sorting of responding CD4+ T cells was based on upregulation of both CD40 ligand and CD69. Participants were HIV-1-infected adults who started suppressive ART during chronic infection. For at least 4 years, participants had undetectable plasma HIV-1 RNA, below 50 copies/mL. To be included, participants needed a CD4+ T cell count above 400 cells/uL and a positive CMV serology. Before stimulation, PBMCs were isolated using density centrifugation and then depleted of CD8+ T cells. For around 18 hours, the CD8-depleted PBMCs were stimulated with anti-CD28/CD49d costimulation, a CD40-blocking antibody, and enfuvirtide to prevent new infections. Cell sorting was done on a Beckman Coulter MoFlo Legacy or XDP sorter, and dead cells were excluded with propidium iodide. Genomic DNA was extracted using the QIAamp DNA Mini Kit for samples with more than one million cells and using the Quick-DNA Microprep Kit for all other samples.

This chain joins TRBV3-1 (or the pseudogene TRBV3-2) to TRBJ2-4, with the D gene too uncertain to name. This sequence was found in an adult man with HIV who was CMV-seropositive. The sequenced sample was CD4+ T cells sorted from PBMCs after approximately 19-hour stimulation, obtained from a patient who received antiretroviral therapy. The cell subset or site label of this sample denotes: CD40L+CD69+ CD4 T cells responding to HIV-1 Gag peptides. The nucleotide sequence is TGTGCCAGCAGCCAGGGAAGGGCCCAGAAAAACATTCAGTACTTC. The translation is CASSQGRAQKNIQYF.